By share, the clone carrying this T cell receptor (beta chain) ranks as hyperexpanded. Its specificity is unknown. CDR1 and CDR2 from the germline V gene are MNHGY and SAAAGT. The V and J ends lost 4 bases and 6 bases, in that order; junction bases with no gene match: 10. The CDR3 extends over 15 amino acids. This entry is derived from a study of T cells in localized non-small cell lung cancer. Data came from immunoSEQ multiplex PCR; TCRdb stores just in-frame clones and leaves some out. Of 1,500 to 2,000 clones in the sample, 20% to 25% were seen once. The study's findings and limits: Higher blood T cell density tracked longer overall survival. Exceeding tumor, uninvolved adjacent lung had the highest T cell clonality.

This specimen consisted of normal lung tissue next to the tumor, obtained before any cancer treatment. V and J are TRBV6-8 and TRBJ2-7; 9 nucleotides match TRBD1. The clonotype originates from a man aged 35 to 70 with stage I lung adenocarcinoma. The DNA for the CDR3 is TGTGCCAGCAGTTCCTCTCCGGACAGGGGTGGCGAGCAGTACTTC. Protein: CASSSSPDRGGEQYF.